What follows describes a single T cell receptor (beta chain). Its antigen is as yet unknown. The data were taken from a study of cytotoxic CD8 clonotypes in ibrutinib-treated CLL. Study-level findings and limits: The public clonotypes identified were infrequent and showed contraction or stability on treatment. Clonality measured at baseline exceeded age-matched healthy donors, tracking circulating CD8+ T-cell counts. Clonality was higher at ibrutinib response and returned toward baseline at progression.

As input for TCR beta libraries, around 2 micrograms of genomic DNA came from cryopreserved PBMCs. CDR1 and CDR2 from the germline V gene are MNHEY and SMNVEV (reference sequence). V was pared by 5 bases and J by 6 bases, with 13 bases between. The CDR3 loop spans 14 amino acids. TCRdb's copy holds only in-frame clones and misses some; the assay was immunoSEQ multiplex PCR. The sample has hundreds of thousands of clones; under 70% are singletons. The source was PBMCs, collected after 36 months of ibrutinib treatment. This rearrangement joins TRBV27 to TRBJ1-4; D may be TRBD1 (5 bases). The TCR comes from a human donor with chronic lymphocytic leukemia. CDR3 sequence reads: CASSPWGRDEKLFF. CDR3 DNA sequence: TGTGCCAGCAGTCCGTGGGGCAGGGATGAAAAACTGTTTTTT.